This TCR beta chain was captured in a study of technical replicates of blood from a handful of donors. CDR3 length: 16 amino acids. Germline CDR1 and CDR2: MNHEY and SVGAGI. V gave up 0 bases and J gave up 7 bases, with 19 bases separating them. Sequenced by immunoSEQ multiplex PCR; TCRdb stores in-frame clones only, minus some. The table lists more than 80,000 clones, approximately 95% of them singletons. The chain couples TRBV6-5 to TRBJ2-7; D might be TRBD1 (7 bases). This TCR came from a human donor in good health. The sample comprised T cells isolated from PBMCs. The CDR3 DNA is TGTGCCAGCAGTTACTCGAATGCGGGACAGCAATATGAGCAGTACTTC. Amino acid sequence: CASSYSNAGQQYEQYF.